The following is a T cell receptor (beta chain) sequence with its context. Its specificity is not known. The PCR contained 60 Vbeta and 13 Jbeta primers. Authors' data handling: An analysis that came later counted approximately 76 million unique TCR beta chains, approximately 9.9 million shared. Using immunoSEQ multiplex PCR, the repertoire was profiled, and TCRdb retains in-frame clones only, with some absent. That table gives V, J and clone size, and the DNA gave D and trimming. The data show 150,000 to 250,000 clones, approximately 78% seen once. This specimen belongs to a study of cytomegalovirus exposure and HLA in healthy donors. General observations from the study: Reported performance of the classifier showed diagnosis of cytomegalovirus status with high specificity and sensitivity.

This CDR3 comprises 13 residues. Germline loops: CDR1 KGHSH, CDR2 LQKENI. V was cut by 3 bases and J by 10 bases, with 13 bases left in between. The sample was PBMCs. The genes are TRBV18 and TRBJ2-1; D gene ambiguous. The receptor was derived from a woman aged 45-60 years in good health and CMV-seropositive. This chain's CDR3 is CASSPASSYEQFF. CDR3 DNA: TGTGCCAGCTCACCGGCTAGTTCGTACGAGCAGTTCTTC.